The T cell receptor beta chain described here comes from a study of technical replicates of blood from a handful of donors. Here immunoSEQ multiplex PCR was the method, and the copy in TCRdb shows in-frame clones only, minus some. The data show about 71,000 clones, roughly 96% seen once. This CDR3 spans 17 amino acids. Germline CDR1 MNHNS, CDR2 SASEGT. J was trimmed by 6 bases and V by 3 bases; bases with no gene match: 13. This clonotype originated in a human donor in good health. The gene calls are TRBV6-1 and TRBJ1-4, with 7 bases aligning to TRBD1. The sample was T cells isolated from PBMCs. The DNA of the CDR3 is TGTGCCAGCAGTGAGTTGGGACAGACTTATTTCGATGAAAAACTGTTTTTT. It translates to CASSELGQTYFDEKLFF.